This entry lists 7 T cell receptor beta chains sequenced from one sample in a study of tissue T cells after allogeneic stem cell transplantation. Time point given: mouse harvest day 14 after allogeneic transplant. Each mouse received 10^7 T-cell-depleted marrow cells plus 10^6 splenic CD5+ T cells by tail vein. Assay used: immunoSEQ multiplex PCR; TCRdb lists only in-frame clones, some missing. The table lists some 7,000 clones, around 34% of them singletons. Material for sequencing was skin. These TCRs come from a female BALB/c mouse given C57BL/6 T cells with graft-versus-host disease after an allogeneic hematopoietic cell transplant.

Details on this clone: Genes and germline are mouse. The CDR3 DNA, read in part, is TGCTCCAGCAGTCATTATGCAAACACAGAAGTCTTC. Translation gives CSSSHYANTEVF. The CDR3 in full is CSSSHYANTEVFF. The J gene is TRBJ1-1, the V gene TRBV23. The missing CDR3 end, 1 residue past where the read stops, is filled in from the germline J gene. The CDR3 has 13 amino acids. CDR1 is KGHTA, CDR2 FQNQQP, per germline.

A remark on this clone: Mouse gene names and germline throughout. The CDR3 goes on 1 residue after the read ends, and that part is filled in from the germline J gene. The chain has TRBV26 and TRBJ2-7, with 7 bases that match TRBD1. V gave up 4 bases and J gave up 4 bases; unmatched junction bases: 4. Looked up from germline, CDR1 is KGHPV and CDR2 is FQNQEV (reference sequence). The CDR3 length is 13 residues. Here the CDR3 reads CASSPPGQYEQYF. The sequenced CDR3 bases are TGTGCCAGCAGTCCGCCGGGACAGTATGAACAGTAC.

This clone was detected only once. Gene names refer to mouse genes. The CDR3 extends 1 residue past the end of the read, so its final part is completed from the germline J gene. The chain joins TRBV23 to TRBJ2-2; TRBD2 is the table's D call, not checked against the DNA. Germline V CDR1 and CDR2: KGHTA, FQNQQP. The CDR3 has 15 residues. Partial CDR3 DNA: TGCTCCAGCAGGGACTGGGGAGCAAACACCGGGCAGCTCTAC. Its protein product is CSSRDWGANTGQLY. From start to end, the CDR3 is CSSRDWGANTGQLYF.

This clone was picked up a small number of times. Gene and germline names: mouse. The read stops 1 residue short of the end of the CDR3; the missing end is completed from the germline J gene. The rearrangement joins TRBV26 to TRBJ2-5, with D perhaps TRBD1 (6 bases). This CDR3 comprises 15 residues. Germline CDR1 and CDR2: KGHPV and FQNQEV (reference sequence). Trimming shortened V by 6 bases and J by 2 bases, and 15 bases separated the two germline ends. CDR3 DNA, as far as it was read: TGTGCCAGCAGCCTACAGGGACGGGGCCAAGACACCCAGTAC. Its translation is CASSLQGRGQDTQY. The full CDR3 reads CASSLQGRGQDTQYF.

Details on this clone: Mouse gene names and germline throughout. The read terminates 1 residue ahead of where the CDR3 ends, so the germline J gene completes it. The chain combines TRBV1 with TRBJ2-7; D is perhaps TRBD2 (7 bases). Per germline, CDR1 NSQYPW and CDR2 LRSPGD (reference sequence). The CDR3 length is 13 residues. With 3 bases removed from V and 3 bases from J, the gap between germline ends came to 9 bases. The sequenced part of the CDR3 DNA is TGCACCTGCAGTGCTGGGGGGCACTATGAACAGTAC. Its translation is CTCSAGGHYEQY. The complete CDR3 reads CTCSAGGHYEQYF.

This clone was seen once. Mouse names are used for the genes. The DNA ends 1 residue before the CDR3 does, and the rest of the CDR3 is filled in from the germline J gene. The sample holds other DNA sequences that translate to the same CDR3. This chain links TRBV26 with TRBJ1-1; D gene uncertain. The CDR3 length is 12 residues. Trimming removed 4 bases from V and 1 base from J, with 4 bases in between. Germline CDR1 reads KGHPV; CDR2 reads FQNQEV (reference sequence). The CDR3: CASSRQNTEVFF. CDR3 DNA, as far as it was read: TGTGCCAGCAGTCGACAAAACACAGAAGTCTTC. Variable domain in full (rest from reference TRBV26 and TRBJ1-1): NSKVIQTPRYLVKGQGQKAKMRCIPEKGHPVVFWYQQNKNNEFKFLINFQNQEVLQQIDMTEKRFSAECPSNSPCSLEIQSSEAGDSALYLCASSRQNTEVFFGKGTRLTVV.

Remarks on this clone: Here the gene names and germline are mouse. From the germline J gene comes the end of the CDR3, since the read stops 1 residue before it. This chain connects TRBV13-1 to TRBJ1-5; 11 bases are a match to TRBD1. The V gene end was trimmed by 0 bases and the J gene end by 0 bases; junction bases not matched to a gene: 5. The CDR3 has 18 amino acids. Germline V lookup: CDR1 NSHNY, CDR2 SYGAGN. This CDR3 reads CASSDAEGQGDNNQAPLF. CDR3 bases read: TGTGCCAGCAGTGATGCAGAGGGACAGGGGGATAACAACCAGGCTCCGCTT.